The 28 T cell receptor beta chains listed next were all sequenced from one sample in a study of blood T cells in healthy people across ages. Combining a sample-barcoded 5' primer with a J-beta primer mix, a second PCR ran for roughly 6 to 12 cycles. TCRdb re-derived calls from the 5' RACE reads in MiXCR, one entry per CDR3 protein. The data show 650,000 to 800,000 distinct CDR3 sequences, approximately 44% seen once. Sequenced input: blood. These receptors all stem from a man aged 55 to 70 in good health.

The chain employs TRBV6-5 and TRBJ2-1, with TRBD1 matching over 7 bases. The CDR3 totals 16 residues. V trimming: 6 bases; J trimming: 4 bases; junction bases outside the gene matches: 12. Germline V gene data show CDR1 as MNHEY and CDR2 as SVGAGI. The CDR3 region is CASSPTGTDLYNEQFF. For the CDR3, the DNA is TGTGCCAGCAGCCCCACCGGGACAGATCTATACAATGAGCAGTTCTTC.

This clonotype was picked up a small number of times. The CDR3 region is CASSEGGLHSDTQYF. The DNA for the CDR3 is TGTGCCAGCAGTGAGGGGGGGCTTCACTCAGATACGCAGTATTTT. The chain recombines TRBV6-4 with TRBJ2-3; D is perhaps TRBD2 (7 bases). This CDR3 has 15 amino acids. Germline lookup yields CDR1 MRHNA and CDR2 SNTAGT. V lost 3 bases and J 4 bases, leaving 14 bases between the germline ends.

This clonotype was detected once. A read error is possible here, since a much larger clone lies one base away. The chain combines TRBV29-1 with TRBJ2-5, with 11 bases that match TRBD2. The DNA end favors TRBJ2-7, so the J call may be wrong. The CDR3 loop spans 11 amino acids. The V gene's germline CDR1 is SQVTM and CDR2 ANQGSEA. The CDR3 is CNVAGGREQYF. CDR3 in DNA: TGCAACGTAGCGGGGGGGCGCGAGCAGTACTTC.

The V and J genes are TRBV20-1 and TRBJ2-3; 9 bases are shared with TRBD2. CDR3 size: 15 residues. Germline values: CDR1 DFQATT, CDR2 SNEGSKA (reference sequence). The V segment lost 0 bases and the J segment 6 bases; nucleotides outside the gene matches: 7. CDR3 in amino acids: CSARDLAGRGDTQYF. CDR3 nucleotides: TGCAGTGCTAGAGATCTAGCGGGGCGAGGGGATACGCAGTATTTT.

The rearrangement uses TRBV29-1 and TRBJ2-5; no clear D. The CDR3 is made up of 13 amino acids. CDR1 and CDR2 from the germline V gene are SQVTM and ANQGSEA. V lost 5 bases and J lost 5, with 15 bases in between. CDR3 nucleotides: TGCAGCGTTCCGAAAGGAGTTGGGGAGACCCAGTACTTC. It is translated as CSVPKGVGETQYF.

Turning to this clonotype: A much more abundant neighbour one base away suggests this may be a read error. The V call is TRBV5-6, the J call TRBJ1-2; TRBD1 is a possible D gene (6 bases). The CDR3 is 14 amino acids. The V end lost 4 bases, the J end lost 7 bases, and 17 bases lay between the germline ends. Germline-derived CDR1 and CDR2 are SGHDT and YYEEEE. The CDR3 region is CASSTMDSRVGYTF. The CDR3 region has the DNA TGTGCCAGCAGCACGATGGACAGTAGAGTTGGCTACACCTTC.

This chain uses TRBV5-1 with TRBJ2-6; D is unresolved. CDR3 size: 17 residues. Germline values: CDR1 SGHRS, CDR2 YFSETQ. Deletions cut 2 bases from V and 1 base from J, with 13 bases between. In DNA form, the CDR3 reads TGCGCCAGCAGCTTTTGGACGTCCCAATCTGGGGCCAACGTCCTGACTTTC. Translation gives CASSFWTSQSGANVLTF. Supplemented by reference TRBV5-1 and TRBJ2-6, the full variable domain reads KAGVTQTPRYLIKTRGQQVTLSCSPISGHRSVSWYQQTPGQGLQFLFEYFSETQRNKGNFPGRFSGRQFSNSRSEMNVSTLELGDSALYLCASSFWTSQSGANVLTFGAGSRLTVL.

This chain joins TRBV12-3 or TRBV12-4 and TRBJ1-3; 7 nucleotides line up with TRBD1. The CDR3 covers 16 residues. Trimming removed 6 bases from V and 0 bases from J; junction bases left unmatched: 8. CDR3 sequence (DNA): TGTGCCAGCAGCAGGGGGTGGGCAAGCTCTGGAAACACCATATATTTT. Its translation is CASSRGWASSGNTIYF.

The chain is built from TRBV5-1 and TRBJ1-4; 7 positions agree with TRBD1. Germline V CDR1 and CDR2: SGHRS, YFSETQ. The CDR3 is 16 residues long. V was clipped by 4 bases and J by 2 bases; unmatched bases: 8. In nucleotides, the CDR3 is TGCGCCAGCAGCCTAATTTCGGGACAGACTAATGAAAAACTGTTTTTT. Amino acids: CASSLISGQTNEKLFF.

The chain joins TRBV2 to TRBJ2-1; no definite D call. CDR3 size: 11 residues. V lost 7 bases, J lost 8 bases, and 9 bases lay in between. Per germline, CDR1 SNHLY and CDR2 FYNNEI. CDR3 residues: CASTVRYEQFF. CDR3 coding DNA: TGTGCCAGCACTGTGCGTTATGAGCAGTTCTTC.

The J gene is TRBJ2-5, the V gene TRBV7-2, with D possibly matching TRBD2 (6 bases). There are 16 residues in the CDR3. Germline loops: CDR1 SGHTA, CDR2 FQGNSA. V was pared by 3 bases and J by 3 bases, with 17 bases between. The CDR3 spells CASSFVGAGIKETQYF. CDR3 in DNA: TGTGCCAGCAGCTTCGTCGGGGCGGGGATAAAAGAGACCCAGTACTTC.

As regards this clonotype: A read error may be the cause here, since a much bigger clone is one base away. The gene calls are TRBV12-3 or TRBV12-4 and TRBJ2-7; 8 bases agree with TRBD1. V trimming: 5 bases; J trimming: 2 bases; junction bases outside the gene matches: 8. This CDR3 region has 15 residues. The CDR3 region has the DNA TGTGCCAGCAGTCTACAGACAGGGGAGCCCTACGAGCAGTACTTC. Its translation: CASSLQTGEPYEQYF.

This clonotype was observed a handful of times. The chain has TRBV5-5 and TRBJ2-3; D ambiguous. V lost 7 bases, J lost 0 bases, and 9 bases lay in between. This CDR3 region has 13 residues. Germline V gene data show CDR1 as SGHKS and CDR2 as YYEKEE (reference sequence). The CDR3: CASRTESTDTQYF. In DNA form, the CDR3 reads TGTGCCAGCCGTACAGAGAGCACAGATACGCAGTATTTT.

As concerns this clonotype: Relative to the germline gene, one junction end is altered; a read error may explain this. The chain is built from TRBV5-6 and TRBJ1-4; no reliable D call. CDR1 is SGHDT and CDR2 is YYEEEE in the germline V gene. The CDR3 spans 14 residues. The CDR3 coding sequence is TGTGCCAGCGGCTTCGGTTCGTCTAATGAAAAACTGTTTTTT. Its translation: CASGFGSSNEKLFF.

Only a few counts were recorded for this clonotype. The chain recombines TRBV29-1 with TRBJ2-3, with D unclear. Germline CDR1 reads SQVTM; CDR2 reads ANQGSEA. Trimming removed 7 bases from V and 1 base from J, with 15 bases in between. This CDR3 spans 14 amino acids. The CDR3 DNA follows: TGCAGCGCCTCGTTGGAAGTCGGCACAGATACGCAGTATTTT. It codes for CSASLEVGTDTQYF.

The gene calls are TRBV25-1 and TRBJ2-7; D gene unclear. CDR1 is MGHDK and CDR2 is SYGVNS in the germline V gene. V was pared by 1 base and J by 9 bases, with 7 bases between. The CDR3 contains 11 residues. The CDR3, as DNA: TGTGCCAGCAGTGAATCGTCAGTGCAGTACTTC. Protein: CASSESSVQYF.

V usage is TRBV20-1 and J usage is TRBJ2-3; no clear D. There are 10 residues in the CDR3. The germline V gene encodes CDR1 DFQATT and CDR2 SNEGSKA (reference sequence). V dropped 1 base and J dropped 6 bases, with 2 bases sitting between them. The CDR3: CSARGDTQYF. CDR3 sequence (DNA): TGCAGTGCTAGAGGCGATACGCAGTATTTT.

V usage is TRBV24-1 and J usage is TRBJ2-1, with 10 bases lining up with TRBD2. Germline lookup yields CDR1 KGHDR and CDR2 SFDVKD. Trimming cost V 3 bases and J 1 base; bases outside gene matches: 5. This CDR3 is 17 amino acids long. The CDR3 loop reads CATSDGETSGSYNEQFF. For the CDR3, the DNA is TGTGCCACCAGTGATGGGGAGACTAGCGGGTCCTACAATGAGCAGTTCTTC.

Note on this clonotype: Germline is not matched at one junction end, which may reflect a read error. V gene TRBV4-3 combines with J gene TRBJ2-2; D might be TRBD2 (5 bases). Germline V gene data show CDR1 as LGHNA and CDR2 as YSLEER. The CDR3 length is 14 residues. The chain's CDR3 is CASSQDGNPGELFF. DNA of the CDR3: TGCGCCAGCAGCCAAGACGGGAACCCCGGGGAGCTGTTTTTT.

This clonotype showed up just a few times. This chain joins TRBV4-3 and TRBJ2-2; D is unresolved. The CDR3 contains 13 residues. V was cut by 1 base and J by 7 bases, with 7 bases left in between. Germline CDR1 reads LGHNA; CDR2 reads YSLEER. CDR3 residues: CASSQVENGELFF. CDR3 coding DNA: TGCGCCAGCAGCCAAGTAGAAAACGGGGAGCTGTTTTTT.

This clonotype showed up just a few times. V is TRBV6-1 and J is TRBJ1-2; TRBD1 aligns across 10 bases. V dropped 7 bases and J dropped 6; count of bases not matched to a gene: 2. This CDR3 comprises 12 residues. Germline V CDR1 and CDR2: MNHNS, SASEGT. The CDR3 sequence: CASIGTGDGYTF. The DNA for the CDR3 is TGTGCCAGCATTGGGACAGGGGATGGCTACACCTTC.

The chain combines TRBV11-3 with TRBJ2-7; D is undetermined. Trimming removed 5 bases at V and 2 bases at J, with 10 bases between. The V gene's germline CDR1 is SGHNT and CDR2 YENEEA. This CDR3 has 13 residues. CDR3 protein: CASSADLTYEQYF. CDR3 nucleotides: TGTGCCAGCAGCGCCGACCTAACCTACGAGCAGTACTTC. Combining the CDR3 with reference TRBV11-3 and TRBJ2-7 gives the whole variable domain EAGVVQSPRYKIIEKKQPVAFWCNPISGHNTLYWYLQNLGQGPELLIRYENEEAVDDSQLPKDRFSAERLKGVDSTLKIQPAELGDSAVYLCASSADLTYEQYFGPGTRLTVT.

For this clonotype: It may be a read error: a sequence one base away is much more abundant. This sequence joins TRBV12-3 or TRBV12-4 and TRBJ1-1, with 10 positions matching TRBD1. CDR3 length: 16 amino acids. Trimming cost V 3 bases and J 4 bases; bases outside gene matches: 8. The chain's CDR3 is CASSFGTGAMSTEAFF. In DNA, the CDR3 is TGTGCCAGCAGTTTTGGGACAGGGGCAATGAGCACTGAAGCTTTCTTT.

V and J are TRBV7-2 and TRBJ1-2; D gene unclear. This CDR3 is built from 13 residues. V lost 8 bases to trimming and J lost 5 bases, with 15 bases between them. The germline V gene encodes CDR1 SGHTA and CDR2 FQGNSA. The CDR3 DNA reads TGTGCCAGCGCCGACGACCTAGGGTATGGCTACACCTTC. Its protein product is CASADDLGYGYTF.

The genes are TRBV7-6 and TRBJ2-5, with D possibly TRBD1 on 6 matching bases. V shed 0 bases and J shed 5 bases, with 19 bases lying between them. The length of the CDR3 is 17 residues. Germline loops: CDR1 SGHVS, CDR2 FNYEAQ. The DNA of the CDR3 is TGTGCCAGCAGCTTAGCGCGAAGAAGGGGGAGTTTGGAGACCCAGTACTTC. The encoded protein is CASSLARRRGSLETQYF.

The chain carries TRBV6-5 and TRBJ1-2; 8 nucleotides align to TRBD1. The CDR3 length is 16 residues. The junction had 5 bases not matched to a gene; V was cut back by 0 bases and J by 2 bases. Germline V lookup: CDR1 MNHEY, CDR2 SVGAGI. The DNA of the CDR3 is TGTGCCAGCAGTTACTCGGGGACAGGTGAGAACTATGGCTACACCTTC. Its translation is CASSYSGTGENYGYTF.

This chain connects TRBV6-6 to TRBJ2-5; TRBD1 matches at 7 bases. This CDR3 is built from 13 residues. The V and J ends lost 6 bases and 13 bases, in that order; junction bases with no gene match: 14. The germline V gene encodes CDR1 MNHNY and CDR2 SVGAGI (reference sequence). The CDR3 loop reads CASSTGQPYPRYF. CDR3 coding DNA: TGTGCCAGCAGCACGGGACAGCCCTATCCCAGGTACTTC.

As regards this clonotype: This is likely an artifact of a read error, given a far larger clone one base away. The chain uses TRBV29-1 and TRBJ2-5; the D is unclear. Germline-derived CDR1 and CDR2 are SQVTM and ANQGSEA. This CDR3 has 10 residues. CDR3 DNA: TGCAGCGTTGGCCAAGGGACCCAGTACTTC. As protein: CSVGQGTQYF.